This TCR beta chain originates from a study of blood T cell repertoires in COVID-19. The CDR3 is made up of 13 amino acids. V gave up 6 bases and J gave up 0 bases, with 8 bases separating them. TCRdb's table, derived via immunoSEQ multiplex PCR, lists solely in-frame clones and lacks some. The data contain approximately 140,000 clones, more than 75% of them singletons. The sequence was obtained from a woman aged 30 to 39 with acute COVID-19. Sequencing used PBMCs or T cells enriched from blood (not recorded which). The rearrangement links TRBV12-3 or TRBV12-4 to TRBJ1-1; D is uncertain. This chain's CDR3 is CASSITVNTEAFF. DNA of the CDR3: TGTGCCAGCAGCATCACTGTGAACACTGAAGCTTTCTTT.